This TCR beta chain is from a study of cytomegalovirus exposure and HLA in healthy donors. Study background: Within an early data release were roughly 83 million unique TCRs drawn from HLA-typed donors. Out of 398 genotyped donors, roughly 83% belonged to the Caucasian-associated ancestry cluster. Overall study findings and caveats: The authors later linked a missense DCLRE1C variant to TCR beta V- and J-gene trimming.

Note on this clone: What it recognizes is unknown.

Researchers ran the PCR with 60 Vbeta and 13 Jbeta primers. Some clones are missing from TCRdb's copy, which holds only in-frame ones; the method was immunoSEQ multiplex PCR. The repertoire holds 20,000 to 25,000 clones, with approximately 80% as singletons. Donors in the study were healthy people who gave bone marrow. The CDR3 consists of 14 residues. V lost 2 bases, J lost 8 bases, and 15 bases lay in between. CDR1 and CDR2 (germline): LGHNA, YSLEER. The sequenced sample was PBMCs. The source is a man in his fifties or sixties in good health and CMV-seronegative. The chain employs TRBV4-3 and TRBJ1-2, with D possibly TRBD1 on 6 matching bases. The CDR3 protein is CASSQPRGGGGYTF. The CDR3 nucleotides read TGCGCCAGCAGCCAACCCAGGGGCGGTGGCGGCTACACCTTC.